This TCR beta chain appears in the sequencing data of a study of blood T cell repertoires in COVID-19 (TCRdb year 2020). Background on the whole study: Collaborator samples came from the United States, Italy and Spain and covered acute and convalescent phases of COVID-19. Subjects who had been exposed to COVID-19, were actively infected with it, or had recovered from it provided the deeply sampled blood TCRbeta repertoires that made up the dataset. A de-identified subject ID, COVID-19 status, age in years and sex were almost always included in the sample metadata. A freely available public database, intended as a resource for researchers studying the immune response to SARS-CoV-2, is where the repertoires were released. Where available, HLA class I and class II types were obtained from metadata supplied by the sample provider rather than from assay-based typing. The material from the prospective study consisted of cDNA or gDNA derived from T cells, B-cell-depleted T cells, or PBMCs. The samples were drawn from two sources: the first 160 participants of the ongoing ImmuneRACE study, and some 1,300 subjects contributed by 6 global collaborators.

Results the study describes overall, beyond this receptor: Clinical and demographic metadata were provided uncurated, with the amount varying by source and participant.

TCRbeta CDR3 regions were amplified from genomic DNA by means of the immunoSEQ Assay, a bias-controlled multiplex PCR. For the original study's pipeline: Within the assay, amplification of reference gene primers was used to estimate how many nucleated cells each sample contained. Sequence reads were collapsed and filtered to measure the absolute abundance of every unique TCRbeta CDR3 rearrangement. For each sample, productive Simpson clonality was calculated as the square root of Simpson's diversity index across productive rearrangements. This immuneACCESS table, as held by TCRdb, lists in-frame sequences with V and J called but not all clones. Of the missing ones, under half trace to an unresolved V gene in checked studies; the others have no known cause. V and J calls plus clone size are reproduced from that table; the DNA served to infer D and trimming. The sample table holds tens of thousands of clones, of which around 90% were seen once. The ten most abundant clones make up 20% to 25% of the sample.

The collaborating institutions used their own protocols to collect whole blood in K2EDTA tubes. For TCRbeta analysis, collaborator samples were shipped as frozen whole blood, as isolated PBMCs, or as DNA extracted from either sample type. Notes on this clone: Its antigen is still unknown. The sample holds no much larger clone one base away, and base qualities are not on file.

Counted from cysteine to phenylalanine, this CDR3 has 15 amino acids. The only DNA kept is the CDR3, 45 bases in frame from the first base. At the junction V is shortened by 3 bases and J by 4 bases, with 17 bases in between. CDR1 SGHRS and CDR2 YFSETQ are derived from the germline V gene. The chain links TRBV5-1 with TRBJ2-7; TRBD1 is possibly the D segment (5 matching bases). The sequence was obtained from a man aged 45 to 65 with active COVID-19. Sequenced material: peripheral blood. The DNA sequence reads TGCGCCAGCAGCTCCAGACAGCCCGGCTTATACGAGCAGTACTTC. This translates into CASSSRQPGLYEQYF.